These T cell receptor beta chains were read from a single sample in a study of radiation and T cells in renal cell carcinoma. The repertoire was sequenced with immunoSEQ multiplex PCR; TCRdb's copy has only in-frame clones and lacks some. The table lists about 140,000 clones, 86% of them singletons, with 17% in the top ten. The sample in question was blood, obtained from a patient whose treatment included radiotherapy and nephrectomy. These TCRs come from a woman between 50 and 59 years old with renal cell carcinoma. The CDR3 runs from the conserved cysteine through the conserved F or W. D genes are given only for firm matches. Clone size is not always given. Where it is, it says once, few, many or a class for expanded clones.

V gene	clone size	J gene	D gene	CDR3 protein	CDR3 DNA
TRBV19	.	TRBJ2-7	TRBD1	CASNAGTGGNEQYF	TGTGCCAGTAATGCGGGGACAGGGGGCAACGAGCAGTACTTC
TRBV5-1	.	TRBJ2-3	.	CASSYRQDTDTQYF	TGCGCCAGCAGCTACAGACAGGACACAGATACGCAGTATTTT
TRBV7-2	.	TRBJ2-5	TRBD2	CASREGLAGEETQYF	TGTGCCAGCAGGGAGGGGCTAGCGGGGGAGGAGACCCAGTACTTC
TRBV5-4	few	TRBJ1-4	.	CASSLLANEKLFF	TGTGCCAGCAGCTTGTTAGCTAATGAAAAACTGTTTTTT
TRBV10-1	.	TRBJ1-1	TRBD1	CASSSTGNGNTEAFF	TGCGCCAGCAGTTCGACAGGGAACGGGAACACTGAAGCTTTCTTT
TRBV6-4	.	TRBJ2-2	TRBD2	CASSELAGGGGELFF	TGTGCCAGCAGTGAACTAGCGGGAGGAGGCGGGGAGCTGTTTTTT
TRBV7-2	.	TRBJ2-2	.	CASSLTAGSNTGELFF	TGTGCCAGCAGCCTAACAGCCGGCTCGAACACCGGGGAGCTGTTTTTT
TRBV21-1	.	TRBJ1-5	.	CASRFNQPQHF	TGTGCCAGCAGGTTTAATCAGCCCCAGCATTTT
TRBV7-3	once	TRBJ2-7	TRBD1	CASSDAGTGLYEQYF	TGTGCCAGCAGCGATGCCGGGACAGGCTTATACGAGCAGTACTTC
TRBV4-3	.	TRBJ2-1	.	CASSQDRQGNEQFF	TGCGCCAGCAGCCAAGATAGGCAGGGGAATGAGCAGTTCTTC
TRBV28	.	TRBJ2-7	.	CASSSKKGFHEQYF	TGTGCCAGCAGCTCAAAAAAGGGCTTCCACGAGCAGTACTTC
TRBV29-1	few	TRBJ1-1	.	CSAGQKNTEAFF	TGCAGCGCTGGACAGAAGAACACTGAAGCTTTCTTT
TRBV19	.	TRBJ1-1	.	CASSQGQNTEAFF	TGTGCCAGTAGTCAGGGCCAGAACACTGAAGCTTTCTTT
TRBV5-4	.	TRBJ2-2	TRBD2	CASSFTAGGTGELFF	TGTGCCAGCAGCTTTACAGCGGGAGGCACCGGGGAGCTGTTTTTT
TRBV6-6	.	TRBJ2-6	.	CASSSTRAGANVLTF	TGTGCCAGCAGCTCCACAAGGGCGGGGGCCAACGTCCTGACTTTC
TRBV4-1	.	TRBJ2-2	TRBD2	CASSQVLAGALDTGELFF	TGCGCCAGCAGCCAAGTTCTAGCGGGAGCCTTGGACACCGGGGAGCTGTTTTTT
TRBV7-2	.	TRBJ2-2	.	CASSLNGQGGGGELFF	TGTGCCAGCAGCTTAAATGGCCAGGGCGGCGGCGGGGAGCTGTTTTTT
TRBV7-2	few	TRBJ1-6	.	CASSYGTDYNSPLHF	TGTGCCAGCAGCTACGGAACAGACTATAATTCACCCCTCCACTTT
TRBV2	.	TRBJ1-4	TRBD1	CASSVGTGEKLFF	TGTGCCAGCAGTGTGGGGACAGGTGAAAAACTGTTTTTT
TRBV9	.	TRBJ2-7	.	CASSVDSGSYEQYF	TGTGCCAGCAGCGTTGATAGCGGCTCCTACGAGCAGTACTTC
TRBV4-2	.	TRBJ2-7	.	CASSQDQGPSYEQYF	TGTGCCAGCAGCCAAGATCAGGGGCCGTCCTACGAGCAGTACTTC
TRBV6-6	.	TRBJ2-5	TRBD1	CASSHPGQQTQYF	TGTGCCAGCAGTCACCCGGGACAGCAGACCCAGTACTTC
TRBV6-1	once	TRBJ1-1	TRBD1	CASIGTAPQMGFF	TGTGCCAGTATCGGGACAGCTCCCCAGATGGGCTTCTTT
TRBV5-6	.	TRBJ2-2	TRBD2	CASSLRSGGDTGELFF	TGTGCCAGCAGCTTAAGGAGCGGGGGAGACACCGGGGAGCTGTTTTTT
TRBV30	.	TRBJ1-6	.	CAWSVNYSPLHF	TGTGCCTGGAGTGTGAATTATTCACCCCTCCACTTT
TRBV18	.	TRBJ2-5	.	CASSLTQETQYF	TGTGCCAGCTCACTAACTCAAGAGACCCAGTACTTC
TRBV19	.	TRBJ2-4	.	CASSIEPVSDIQYF	TGTGCCAGTAGTATAGAACCTGTCTCGGACATTCAGTACTTC
TRBV14	.	TRBJ2-5	.	CASSQGFEGTQYF	TGTGCCAGCAGCCAAGGGTTCGAAGGGACCCAGTACTTC
TRBV5-4	.	TRBJ2-5	TRBD2	CASSLSAGGQETQYF	TGTGCCAGCAGCTTATCTGCGGGAGGGCAGGAGACCCAGTACTTC
TRBV5-1	.	TRBJ2-7	TRBD2	CASSFQGGFDEQYF	TGCGCCAGCAGCTTTCAGGGAGGGTTTGACGAGCAGTACTTC
TRBV7-8	.	TRBJ1-2	.	CASSQVGPQGYTF	TGTGCCAGCAGCCAGGTTGGCCCCCAGGGCTACACCTTC
TRBV28	.	TRBJ2-7	.	CASTPATPGGEQYF	TGTGCCAGCACCCCAGCAACCCCCGGGGGCGAGCAGTACTTC
TRBV19	once	TRBJ2-4	.	CASSIPTGALAKNIQYF	TGTGCCAGTAGTATCCCGACAGGAGCCCTAGCCAAAAACATTCAGTACTTC
TRBV18	.	TRBJ2-7	.	CASSREGNEQYF	TGTGCCAGCTCCCGCGAGGGCAACGAGCAGTACTTC
TRBV9	.	TRBJ2-2	.	CASTIRPEQGDTGELFF	TGTGCCAGCACCATAAGACCGGAACAGGGAGACACCGGGGAGCTGTTTTTT
TRBV28	few	TRBJ1-2	.	CASSLNRYGYTF	TGTGCCAGCAGTTTAAACCGCTATGGCTACACCTTC
TRBV10-3	.	TRBJ2-1	TRBD2	CATGTTAGVGEQFF	TGTGCCACCGGCACGACAGCGGGGGTAGGGGAGCAGTTCTTC
TRBV6-5	.	TRBJ2-1	.	CASRMSDLYNEQFF	TGTGCCAGCAGAATGTCAGACCTCTACAATGAGCAGTTCTTC
TRBV6-6	.	TRBJ2-7	TRBD2	CASGGTSGSYEQYF	TGTGCCAGCGGCGGGACTAGCGGGAGCTACGAGCAGTACTTC
TRBV7-6	.	TRBJ2-7	.	CASSDLGEASYEQYF	TGTGCCAGCAGCGATTTGGGGGAGGCCTCCTACGAGCAGTACTTC
TRBV19	.	TRBJ2-1	TRBD2	CASSIGSGRSGNEQFF	TGTGCCAGTAGTATAGGCAGCGGGAGAAGTGGAAATGAGCAGTTCTTC
TRBV4-2	.	TRBJ1-1	.	CASSPSAENTEAFF	TGTGCCAGCAGCCCGAGCGCAGAGAACACTGAAGCTTTCTTT
TRBV9	.	TRBJ2-3	.	CASSAERGGAQYF	TGTGCCAGCAGCGCCGAAAGGGGGGGGGCGCAGTATTTT
TRBV27	.	TRBJ1-5	.	CASSFISGDSNQPQHF	TGTGCCAGCAGTTTCATATCAGGGGATAGCAATCAGCCCCAGCATTTT
TRBV5-6	.	TRBJ1-4	.	CASSLEAREKLFF	TGTGCCAGCAGCTTGGAGGCACGTGAAAAACTGTTTTTT
TRBV7-9	once	TRBJ2-3	.	CASSRDSTDTQYF	TGTGCCAGCAGCCGTGACAGCACAGATACGCAGTATTTT
TRBV5-1	once	TRBJ1-3	.	CASSSRVGSSGNTIYF	TGCGCCAGCAGCTCCCGGGTGGGATCGTCTGGAAACACCATATATTTT
TRBV29-1	.	TRBJ2-1	TRBD2	CSAAGTSGRSEQFF	TGCAGCGCGGCCGGGACTAGCGGTCGGAGTGAGCAGTTCTTC
TRBV9	.	TRBJ2-3	TRBD2	CASSAGTSGSTDTQYF	TGTGCCAGCAGCGCCGGGACTAGCGGGAGTACAGATACGCAGTATTTT
TRBV5-1	.	TRBJ2-5	TRBD1	CASSRGTGQETQYF	TGCGCCAGCAGCAGGGGGACAGGGCAAGAGACCCAGTACTTC
TRBV9	.	TRBJ1-2	.	CASSGSQASGYGYTF	TGTGCCAGCAGCGGGTCGCAGGCTAGTGGCTATGGCTACACCTTC
TRBV30	.	TRBJ1-6	.	CAWSGWSQSPLHF	TGTGCCTGGAGTGGATGGTCCCAGTCACCCCTCCACTTT
TRBV27	.	TRBJ1-4	TRBD1	CASSRQGVATNEKLFF	TGTGCCAGCTCCAGGCAGGGGGTTGCAACTAATGAAAAACTGTTTTTT
TRBV10-1	.	TRBJ2-3	.	CASSESGSNTDTQYF	TGCGCCAGCAGTGAGTCCGGGTCAAACACAGATACGCAGTATTTT
TRBV9	.	TRBJ2-7	.	CASSSSYGTGSYEQYF	TGTGCCAGCAGCTCAAGCTACGGGACTGGCAGCTACGAGCAGTACTTC